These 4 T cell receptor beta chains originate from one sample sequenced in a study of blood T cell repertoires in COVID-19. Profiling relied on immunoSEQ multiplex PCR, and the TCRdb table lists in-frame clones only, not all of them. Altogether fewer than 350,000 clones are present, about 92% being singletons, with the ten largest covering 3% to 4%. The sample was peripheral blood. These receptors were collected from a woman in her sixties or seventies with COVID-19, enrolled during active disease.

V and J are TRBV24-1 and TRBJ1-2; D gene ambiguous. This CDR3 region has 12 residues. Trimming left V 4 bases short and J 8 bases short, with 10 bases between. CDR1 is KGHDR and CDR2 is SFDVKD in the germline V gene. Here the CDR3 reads CATSDGVRGYTF. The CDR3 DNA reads TGTGCCACCAGTGACGGGGTACGCGGCTACACCTTC.

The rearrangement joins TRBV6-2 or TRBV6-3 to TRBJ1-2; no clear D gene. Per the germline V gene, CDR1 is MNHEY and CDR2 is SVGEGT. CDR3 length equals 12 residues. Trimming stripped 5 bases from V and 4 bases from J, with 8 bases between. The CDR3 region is CASSQGLYGYTF. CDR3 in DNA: TGTGCCAGCAGTCAAGGACTCTATGGCTACACCTTC.

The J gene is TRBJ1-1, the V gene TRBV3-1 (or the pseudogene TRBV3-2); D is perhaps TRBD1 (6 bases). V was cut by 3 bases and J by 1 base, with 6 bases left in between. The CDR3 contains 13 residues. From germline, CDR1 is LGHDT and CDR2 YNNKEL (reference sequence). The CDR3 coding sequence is TGTGCCAGCAGCCAGACAGGGAACACTGAAGCTTTCTTT. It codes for CASSQTGNTEAFF.

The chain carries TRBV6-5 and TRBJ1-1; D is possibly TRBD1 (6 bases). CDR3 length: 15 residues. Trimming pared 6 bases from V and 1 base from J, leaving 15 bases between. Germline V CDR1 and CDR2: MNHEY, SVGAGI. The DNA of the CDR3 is TGTGCCAGCAGGAGGAACAGGGCTTCGAACACTGAAGCTTTCTTT. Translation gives CASRRNRASNTEAFF.